Each of the 20 T cell receptor beta chains below was sequenced from the same sample in a study of PD-1 blockade in classical Hodgkin lymphoma. The method was immunoSEQ multiplex PCR; TCRdb's version includes in-frame clones alone and lacks a portion of them. The sample lists 35,000 to 50,000 clones, 60% to 75% occurring once. Time point described: cycle 4 day 1 (C4D1), after five to seven weeks of nivolumab. No patient escaped relapse after autologous stem cell transplantation, and brentuximab vedotin exposure varied. This material consisted of peripheral blood mononuclear cells (PBMCs), taken before the fourth cycle of nivolumab. The receptors were sampled from a human donor with classical Hodgkin lymphoma.

The chain uses TRBV7-2 and TRBJ2-7; TRBD1 agrees at 8 bases. Germline V gives CDR1 SGHTA, CDR2 FQGNSA. J lost 1 base, V lost 0 bases, and 5 bases had no gene match. The CDR3 spans 16 residues. CDR3 residues: CASSLAGTGPSYEQYF. Written as DNA, the CDR3 is TGTGCCAGCAGCTTAGCAGGGACAGGTCCTTCCTACGAGCAGTACTTC. The full variable domain, with the rest looked up from reference TRBV7-2 and TRBJ2-7, is GAGVSQSPSNKVTEKGKDVELRCDPISGHTALYWYRQSLGQGLEFLIYFQGNSAPDKSGLPSDRFSAERTGGSVSTLTIQRTQQEDSAVYLCASSLAGTGPSYEQYFGPGTRLTVT.

This clone was seen just once. The rearrangement uses TRBV28 and TRBJ1-4; perhaps TRBD1 as D (6 bases). The germline gives CDR1 MDHEN, CDR2 SYDVKM. CDR3 length: 14 residues. V was cut by 6 bases and J by 8 bases, with 16 bases left in between. CDR3 region: CASSLRGAREKLFF. Written as DNA, the CDR3 is TGTGCCAGCAGCCTCCGGGGGGCGAGGGAAAAACTGTTTTTT.

This chain links TRBV5-3 with TRBJ1-5; 7 bases fit TRBD1. TRBV5-3 is an ORF for which the function is uncertain. This CDR3 is 17 amino acids long. Unmatched junction bases numbered 13, after V lost 7 bases and J lost 0 bases. Written as DNA, the CDR3 is TGTGCCAGAGATCCGAGGGACAGCCGAGGTAGCAATCAGCCCCAGCATTTT. Encoded protein: CARDPRDSRGSNQPQHF.

Worth noting for this clone: One end of the junction is discordant with germline, which a read error may explain. The chain joins TRBV11-3 to TRBJ2-3, with D perhaps matching TRBD2 (5 bases). The CDR3 consists of 17 residues. Germline loops: CDR1 SGHNT, CDR2 YENEEA. The CDR3 sequence: CASSLDGRGPRTDTQYF. In nucleotides, the CDR3 is TGTGCCAGCAGCTTAGATGGGAGAGGGCCTCGCACTGATACGCAGTATTTT.

This clone was counted many times. The CDR3 sequence is CASSKGPGLAGAYEQYF. The CDR3 DNA sequence: TGTGCCAGTAGTAAAGGGCCCGGACTAGCGGGAGCCTACGAGCAGTACTTC. This chain uses TRBV19 with TRBJ2-7; 13 bases agree with TRBD2. The junction had 8 bases not matched to a gene; V was cut back by 4 bases and J by 2 bases. The CDR3 spans 17 residues. Germline V CDR1 and CDR2: LNHDA, SQIVND (reference sequence).

This rearrangement joins TRBV6-5 to TRBJ1-1; D is uncertain. CDR3 length: 13 residues. Germline V CDR1 and CDR2: MNHEY, SVGAGI. Trimming removed 5 bases from V and 1 base from J, with 8 bases in between. The CDR3 DNA is TGTGCCAGCAGTAGGCTAGGGAACACTGAAGCTTTCTTT. Translated, it gives CASSRLGNTEAFF.

The V and J genes are TRBV4-1 and TRBJ2-7, with 9 positions matching TRBD1. CDR3 size: 16 residues. V was pared by 1 base and J by 4 bases, with 8 bases of the junction left unmatched. The germline V gene has CDR1 MGHRA and CDR2 YSYEKL. The CDR3 DNA follows: TGCGCCAGCAGCCAAGCCGGGACAGGGACCCTTTACGAGCAGTACTTC. Translated: CASSQAGTGTLYEQYF.

The table lists this clone with a few counts. CDR3 sequence reads: CASKTPGDHHGYTF. Here the CDR3 DNA reads TGTGCCAGCAAGACTCCCGGTGATCACCATGGCTACACCTTC. The genes are TRBV28 and TRBJ1-2, with no clear D. Per the germline V gene, CDR1 is MDHEN and CDR2 is SYDVKM. The CDR3 extends over 14 amino acids. The V end lost 7 bases, the J end lost 6 bases, and 18 bases lay between the germline ends.

The genes are TRBV10-1 and TRBJ2-7; 10 positions agree with TRBD1. The ends lost 8 bases at V and 4 bases at J; junction bases unmatched: 5. The germline CDR1 and CDR2 sequences are WNHNN and SYGVQD (reference sequence). This CDR3 spans 13 amino acids. This CDR3 reads CASARDRGYEQYF. The CDR3 DNA follows: TGCGCCAGCGCCCGGGACAGGGGATACGAGCAGTACTTC.

The J gene is TRBJ2-7, the V gene TRBV6-4, with D maybe TRBD1 (6 bases). Germline assignment: CDR1 MRHNA and CDR2 SNTAGT. This CDR3 spans 14 amino acids. V was cut by 4 bases and J by 4 bases, with 14 bases left in between. DNA for the CDR3: TGTGCCAGCAGTGTTTTCAGGGGTTTGTACGAGCAGTACTTC. Amino acid sequence: CASSVFRGLYEQYF.

This chain's CDR3 is CASSPVTYEQYF. CDR3 nucleotides: TGTGCCAGCTCACCAGTGACCTACGAGCAGTACTTC. The V and J genes are TRBV18 and TRBJ2-7; D unresolved. V dropped 2 bases and J dropped 2 bases, with 4 bases sitting between them. The CDR3 runs 12 residues. Germline loops: CDR1 KGHSH, CDR2 LQKENI.

The chain uses TRBV5-1 and TRBJ1-2, with D maybe TRBD1 (5 bases). CDR1 and CDR2 from the germline V gene are SGHRS and YFSETQ. V shed 1 base and J shed 3 bases, with 10 bases lying between them. There are 14 residues in the CDR3. The DNA of the CDR3 is TGCGCCAGCAGCTTGTCTTCGGGACACTATGGCTACACCTTC. Translation: CASSLSSGHYGYTF.

The chain recombines TRBV5-4 with TRBJ2-6; D gene ambiguous. Germline V lookup: CDR1 SGHNT, CDR2 YYREEE (reference sequence). This CDR3 is built from 13 residues. The V end lost 3 bases, the J end lost 4 bases, and 5 bases lay between the germline ends. The CDR3 sequence: CASSSEGANVLTF. The CDR3 DNA follows: TGTGCCAGCAGCTCAGAGGGGGCCAACGTCCTGACTTTC.

This chain uses TRBV5-1 with TRBJ2-1; TRBD2 aligns across 8 bases. The V segment lost 2 bases and the J segment 6 bases; nucleotides outside the gene matches: 7. The CDR3 covers 15 residues. Germline CDR1 is SGHRS and CDR2 is YFSETQ. The chain's CDR3 is CASSLHSGKGNEQFF. CDR3 nucleotides: TGCGCCAGCAGCTTACATAGCGGGAAGGGCAATGAGCAGTTCTTC.

The V and J genes are TRBV19 and TRBJ2-1; TRBD2 matches 9 bases. Germline V gives CDR1 LNHDA, CDR2 SQIVND (reference sequence). CDR3 size: 17 residues. V dropped 7 bases and J dropped 3; count of bases not matched to a gene: 13. The CDR3 sequence: CASTPLGSSGNYNEQFF. The DNA for the CDR3 is TGTGCCAGTACCCCGCTCGGGTCTAGCGGGAACTACAATGAGCAGTTCTTC.

This clone has just a few counts. This rearrangement joins TRBV5-1 to TRBJ2-1, with a tentative D call TRBD1 (6 bases). Germline-derived CDR1 and CDR2 are SGHRS and YFSETQ. The CDR3 has 15 amino acids. Trimming took 0 bases from V and 0 from J, leaving 7 bases between them. The CDR3 nucleotides read TGCGCCAGCAGCTTGGAAGGGGGCTCCTACAATGAGCAGTTCTTC. It encodes CASSLEGGSYNEQFF. The entire variable domain, with the rest obtained from reference TRBV5-1 and TRBJ2-1, is as follows: KAGVTQTPRYLIKTRGQQVTLSCSPISGHRSVSWYQQTPGQGLQFLFEYFSETQRNKGNFPGRFSGRQFSNSRSEMNVSTLELGDSALYLCASSLEGGSYNEQFFGPGTRLTVL.

The rearrangement uses TRBV2 and TRBJ2-7; 9 bases map to TRBD1. The J segment lost 2 bases and the V segment lost 7 bases, leaving 3 bases of the junction unmatched. The CDR3 is 13 amino acids. Germline V lookup: CDR1 SNHLY, CDR2 FYNNEI. CDR3 residues: CASTRDRAYEQYF. CDR3 DNA: TGTGCCAGCACCCGGGACAGGGCCTACGAGCAGTACTTC.

The sample holds a few counts of this clone. The genes are TRBV29-1 and TRBJ2-3; D possibly corresponds to TRBD2 (5 bases). Trimming took off 5 bases at V and 1 base at J, with 10 bases between the two ends. CDR1 and CDR2 from the germline V gene are SQVTM and ANQGSEA. CDR3 length: 13 residues. Here the CDR3 reads CSVFSRGTDTQYF. The CDR3 region has the DNA TGCAGCGTTTTTTCGAGGGGCACAGATACGCAGTATTTT.

V is TRBV6-5 and J is TRBJ2-5; D might be TRBD2 (5 bases). The DNA end is more similar to TRBJ2-7, so the J call may be wrong. Per germline, CDR1 MNHEY and CDR2 SVGAGI. The CDR3 consists of 15 residues. CDR3 DNA sequence: TGTGCCAGCAGCGGCTCCTGGGAGAGCTCCTACGAGCAGTACTTC. Translating it yields CASSGSWESSYEQYF.

The chain uses TRBV28 and TRBJ2-7; TRBD2 aligns across 8 bases. V was clipped by 8 bases and J by 2 bases; unmatched bases: 11. The CDR3 loop spans 15 amino acids. Germline CDR1 reads MDHEN; CDR2 reads SYDVKM. The DNA of the CDR3 is TGTGCCAGCCGACCTCGGGAGGGTAGGACCTACGAGCAGTACTTC. Translation: CASRPREGRTYEQYF. Filled out from reference TRBV28 and TRBJ2-7, the complete variable domain reads DVKVTQSSRYLVKRTGEKVFLECVQDMDHENMFWYRQDPGLGLRLIYFSYDVKMKEKGDIPEGYSVSREKKERFSLILESASTNQTSMYLCASRPREGRTYEQYFGPGTRLTVT.